This T cell receptor beta chain was captured by sequencing in a study of human T cells and chemical hapten exposure. This clonotype was seen at least ten times. The antigen remains undetermined. As for time point: patch test 1, 2 weeks after DPC sensitization. Treatment: therapeutic diphenylcyclopropenone sensitization with weekly scalp DPC. In every case, blood was obtained before the patch test was applied. This CDR3 is built from 12 residues. Germline CDR1 and CDR2: MDHEN and SYDVKM. V was clipped by 9 bases and J by 7 bases; unmatched bases: 6. TCRdb reprocessed the RACE reads via MiXCR and lists one record per CDR3 protein. Of more than 95,000 distinct CDR3 sequences detected, about 12% appear once; the ten largest clones hold approximately 1.4%. Overall study results and limits: There was no change with DPC sensitization in TCRs above 1 in 1000 frequency.

The source of this sequence is a woman aged 45 to 65 with alopecia areata. Some clones in this sample may be carry-over from other donors' samples. This material consisted of whole blood, taken in connection with sensitization to the hapten diphenylcyclopropenone (DPC). J is TRBJ2-3 and V is TRBV28; TRBD1 aligns across 8 bases. This CDR3 is CASRRQGNTQYF. The DNA for the CDR3 is TGTGCCAGTAGACGACAGGGGAATACGCAGTATTTT.